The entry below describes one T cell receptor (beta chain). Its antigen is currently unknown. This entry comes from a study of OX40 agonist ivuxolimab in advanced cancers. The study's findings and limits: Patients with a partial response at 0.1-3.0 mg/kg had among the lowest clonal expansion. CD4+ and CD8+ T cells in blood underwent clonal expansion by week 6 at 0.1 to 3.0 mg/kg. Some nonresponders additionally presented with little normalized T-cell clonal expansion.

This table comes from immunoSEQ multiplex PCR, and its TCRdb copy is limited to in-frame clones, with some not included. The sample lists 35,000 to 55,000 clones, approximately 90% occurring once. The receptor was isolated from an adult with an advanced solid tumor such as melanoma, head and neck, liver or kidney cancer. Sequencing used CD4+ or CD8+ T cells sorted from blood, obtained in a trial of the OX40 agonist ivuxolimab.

The CDR3 protein is CASRDKNNYGYTF. The CDR3 region has the DNA TGTGCCAGCAGGGACAAAAACAACTATGGCTACACCTTC. The chain has TRBV9 and TRBJ1-2, with D possibly being TRBD1 (5 bases). CDR1 is SGDLS and CDR2 is YYNGEE in the germline V gene. The CDR3 consists of 13 residues. Trimming shortened V by 5 bases and J by 2 bases, and 10 bases separated the two germline ends.